This T cell receptor (beta chain) was sequenced in a study of T cell clones after liver transplantation. CDR1 and CDR2 from the germline V gene are SGHVS and FNYEAQ. The length of the CDR3 is 12 residues. Trimming removed 5 bases at V and 9 bases at J, with 11 bases between. The assay was immunoSEQ multiplex PCR, and TCRdb's table has in-frame clones only and misses some. Found here are about 75,000 clones, more than 75% of them singletons; the top ten hold 2.7%. The sequence was obtained from a human donor who received a liver transplant. The starting material was CD4+ T cells from blood, obtained before liver transplant. The chain uses TRBV7-6 and TRBJ2-1; unclear D gene. The CDR3 loop is CASSLRGSEQFF. The CDR3 DNA reads TGTGCCAGCAGCCTGAGAGGTAGTGAGCAGTTCTTC.